This T cell receptor (beta chain) was captured in a study of blood T cell repertoires in COVID-19. The table lists this clone with a few counts. The CDR3 has 15 residues. TCRdb keeps only in-frame clones here, not all; method: immunoSEQ multiplex PCR. This sample has about 190,000 clones, with roughly four fifths found just once. Sequences were obtained from peripheral blood. The source of this sequence is a man in his forties or fifties who had recovered from COVID-19. This chain uses TRBV21-1 with TRBJ1-2; the table's D gene call, TRBD1, was not cross checked with the DNA. TRBV21-1 is a pseudogene. CDR3 sequence reads: CASSKALGRGSGYTF. CDR3 nucleotides: TGTGCCAGCAGCAAAGCGCTAGGCAGGGGCTCTGGCTACACCTTC.